These 8 T cell receptor beta chains came from one sample sequenced in a study of blood T cell repertoires in COVID-19. Produced via immunoSEQ multiplex PCR; TCRdb's table is partial and in-frame only. The sample has about 210,000 clones, more than 80% seen once. Sequencing used PBMCs or T cells enriched from blood (not recorded which). All receptors derive from a man between 40 and 49 years old who had recovered from COVID-19.

The genes are TRBV6-5 and TRBJ2-1; 11 nucleotides match TRBD2. V was pared by 5 bases and J by 7 bases, with 7 bases of the junction left unmatched. CDR1 and CDR2 from the germline V gene are MNHEY and SVGAGI. This CDR3 comprises 15 residues. The CDR3 here is CASSRTSGLGNEQFF. DNA for the CDR3: TGTGCCAGCAGTCGGACTAGCGGGCTAGGGAATGAGCAGTTCTTC.

This chain links TRBV27 with TRBJ1-2; 8 bases are shared with TRBD1. Trimming at V came to 6 bases and at J to 4 bases, leaving 10 bases not matched to a gene. CDR3 length: 15 residues. Germline CDR1 reads MNHEY; CDR2 reads SMNVEV (reference sequence). The CDR3 reads CASRPGQVGRYGYTF. The CDR3 DNA reads TGTGCCAGCAGACCGGGACAGGTTGGCCGCTATGGCTACACCTTC.

This clone has ten or more counts. This chain links TRBV24-1 with TRBJ2-2; 12 nucleotides line up with TRBD1. The CDR3 is made up of 19 amino acids. J was trimmed by 7 bases and V by 6 bases; bases with no gene match: 17. Germline-derived CDR1 and CDR2 are KGHDR and SFDVKD. The CDR3 DNA follows: TGTGCCACCAGTCCACGTCCGGGACAGGGGGCGTATTTCGGCGGGGAGCTGTTTTTT. Protein: CATSPRPGQGAYFGGELFF.

The chain links TRBV11-1 to TRBJ1-5; possibly TRBD1 for D (5 bases). CDR3 size: 16 residues. Trimming removed 1 base from V and 3 bases from J, with 13 bases in between. The germline V gene has CDR1 SGHAT and CDR2 FQDESV (reference sequence). CDR3 in amino acids: CASSLGAGGPNQPQHF. The DNA for the CDR3 is TGTGCCAGCAGCTTAGGGGCCGGGGGTCCCAATCAGCCCCAGCATTTT.

The CDR3 nucleotides read TGCAGCGCAGGACAGGACAGCTATGGCTACACCTTC. Protein sequence: CSAGQDSYGYTF. This chain joins TRBV29-1 and TRBJ1-2; 7 positions agree with TRBD1. The ends lost 7 bases at V and 4 bases at J; junction bases unmatched: 6. CDR1 SQVTM and CDR2 ANQGSEA come from the germline V gene. There are 12 residues in the CDR3.

This chain joins TRBV6-4 and TRBJ1-3; D is possibly TRBD1 (5 bases). Trimming removed 4 bases from V and 3 bases from J, with 7 bases in between. The CDR3 loop spans 13 amino acids. The V gene's germline CDR1 is MRHNA and CDR2 SNTAGT. CDR3 loop: CASSAGIGNTIYF. CDR3 sequence (DNA): TGTGCCAGCAGTGCAGGGATTGGAAACACCATATATTTT.

The rearrangement joins TRBV7-9 to TRBJ2-3, with D possibly being TRBD1 (5 bases). Germline loops: CDR1 SEHNR, CDR2 FQNEAQ (reference sequence). This CDR3 is built from 13 residues. Deletions cut 1 base from V and 5 bases from J, with 7 bases between. The CDR3 spells CASSLGQLDTQYF. For the CDR3, the DNA is TGTGCCAGCAGCTTAGGACAGCTAGATACGCAGTATTTT.

This sequence joins TRBV21-1 and TRBJ2-3; TRBD1 is the table's D call and was not checked against the DNA. TRBV21-1 is a recognized pseudogene. This CDR3 is built from 13 residues. As DNA, the CDR3 is TGTGCCAGCAGTCAAGGGCAGGGAGATACGCAGTATTTT. This codes for CASSQGQGDTQYF.